Below are 13 T cell receptor beta chains sequenced from a single sample in a study of control samples from healthy donors and cancer patients. TCRdb's table, derived via immunoSEQ multiplex PCR, lists solely in-frame clones and lacks some. The sample shows about 94,000 clones, roughly 86% of them seen only once. Sequencing input: blood. Receptors originate from a woman aged 45-65 years in good health.

The V gene is TRBV18, the J gene TRBJ1-1; 9 bases fit TRBD1. Germline CDR1 and CDR2: KGHSH and LQKENI. The CDR3 covers 14 residues. V shed 8 bases and J 4 bases; nucleotides not matched to a gene: 8. CDR3 in amino acids: CASTTGQGLTEAFF. CDR3 DNA: TGTGCCAGCACCACCGGACAGGGGCTCACTGAAGCTTTCTTT.

This CDR3 is CASSVGIGGVWETQYF. CDR3 nucleotides: TGTGCCAGCAGCGTAGGAATCGGGGGGGTGTGGGAGACCCAGTACTTC. V gene TRBV9 combines with J gene TRBJ2-5; the match to TRBD2 covers 8 bases. Trimming cost V 0 bases and J 5 bases; bases outside gene matches: 9. This CDR3 has 16 residues. Per the germline V gene, CDR1 is SGDLS and CDR2 is YYNGEE.

A remark on this clone: At one boundary the junction diverges from the germline segment, which might be a read error. The CDR3 DNA sequence: TGTGCCAGCAGCTTGGGACACCACTTC. Encoded protein: CASSLGHHF. The chain is built from TRBV5-8 and TRBJ2-7; D uncertain. Germline V CDR1 and CDR2: SGHTS, YDEGEE. The CDR3 is made up of 9 amino acids.

The gene calls are TRBV6-5 and TRBJ1-2; D gene unclear. The germline CDR1 and CDR2 sequences are MNHEY and SVGAGI. V was cut by 5 bases and J by 4 bases, with 14 bases left in between. CDR3 length equals 14 residues. The CDR3 region is CASSKTRNSYGYTF. In nucleotides, the CDR3 is TGTGCCAGCAGTAAGACACGAAACTCCTATGGCTACACCTTC.

The chain's CDR3 is CASSNSPLNSPLHF. The CDR3 region has the DNA TGTGCCAGCAGTAATAGCCCCCTTAATTCACCCCTCCACTTT. The genes are TRBV2 and TRBJ1-6; D is undetermined. Trimming cost V 5 bases and J 6 bases, with 11 bases left between them. CDR1 is SNHLY and CDR2 is FYNNEI in the germline V gene. This CDR3 region has 14 residues.

This chain links TRBV28 with TRBJ1-2; D is uncertain. The CDR3 is 17 residues long. The V gene lost 8 bases and the J gene lost 8 bases, with 30 bases spanning the gap. Germline lookup yields CDR1 MDHEN and CDR2 SYDVKM. CDR3 bases: TGTGCCAGCTTTTCCCCCCTTCTCTCGCCACTAGTATCGGGCTACACCTTC. This encodes CASFSPLLSPLVSGYTF.

The chain couples TRBV7-2 to TRBJ2-1; TRBD2 aligns across 7 bases. CDR1 SGHTA and CDR2 FQGNSA come from the germline V gene. V was pared by 6 bases and J by 9 bases, with 8 bases of the junction left unmatched. This CDR3 is 13 amino acids long. This CDR3 is CASRATSAGEQFF. CDR3 sequence (DNA): TGTGCCAGCAGGGCAACTAGCGCAGGTGAGCAGTTCTTC.

The chain links TRBV7-9 to TRBJ1-1; D perhaps matches TRBD1 (5 bases). CDR1 SEHNR and CDR2 FQNEAQ come from the germline V gene (reference sequence). The CDR3 totals 16 residues. The V end was cut by 1 base, the J end by 6 bases, with 18 bases between. CDR3: CASSLGGHLTMAEAFF. The CDR3 DNA follows: TGTGCCAGCAGCTTAGGAGGACACTTGACGATGGCTGAAGCTTTCTTT.

The chain uses TRBV25-1 and TRBJ1-2, with TRBD1 matching 12 bases. J lost 7 bases, V lost 8 bases, and 5 bases had no gene match. CDR3 length: 13 amino acids. CDR1 is MGHDK and CDR2 is SYGVNS in the germline V gene. The CDR3 nucleotides are TGTGCCAGCGCCGGGACAGGGGGCTTTGGCTACACCTTC. As protein: CASAGTGGFGYTF.

With respect to this clone: Likely a read error: the CDR3 ends without its conserved phenylalanine or tryptophan. No DNA is shown, since the ends of the CDR3 on it are uncertain; the CDR3 is the one TCRdb lists. The rearrangement joins TRBV7-9 to TRBJ1-2. CDR1 is SEHNR, CDR2 FQNEAQ, per germline (reference sequence). The CDR3 is 12 amino acids long, termini counted. This CDR3 reads CASSSGTGLRWI.

The J gene is TRBJ1-6, the V gene TRBV19, with D unresolved. V gave up 5 bases and J gave up 6 bases, with 14 bases separating them. The V gene's germline CDR1 is LNHDA and CDR2 SQIVND (reference sequence). The length of the CDR3 is 15 residues. The CDR3 loop is CASSGGKNPNSPLHF. The CDR3 DNA sequence: TGTGCCAGTAGTGGAGGAAAAAATCCTAATTCACCCCTCCACTTT.

This clone was seen only a few times. The CDR3 here is CASSGAGRNYGYTF. The CDR3 coding sequence is TGTGCCAGCAGCGGAGCAGGGAGGAACTATGGCTACACCTTC. The chain combines TRBV5-8 with TRBJ1-2; tentatively, D is TRBD1 (5 bases). This CDR3 spans 14 amino acids. The ends were cut back, 4 bases at V and 2 bases at J, with 12 bases in the middle. Looked up from germline, CDR1 is SGHTS and CDR2 is YDEGEE.

V gene TRBV2 combines with J gene TRBJ1-2; TRBD1 matches at 8 bases. The CDR3 is 15 residues long. Trimming at V came to 6 bases and at J to 5 bases, leaving 11 bases not matched to a gene. Germline values: CDR1 SNHLY, CDR2 FYNNEI. CDR3 amino acids: CASRAPGQAHYGYTF. DNA for the CDR3: TGTGCCAGCAGAGCTCCGGGACAGGCTCATTATGGCTACACCTTC.